The 5 T cell receptor beta chains below come from one sample, sequenced in a study of shared clonotypes between healthy human individuals (dated by TCRdb to about 2020). Libraries were prepared through the immunoSEQ multiplex PCR assay. In its TCRdb copy, this immuneACCESS table keeps in-frame sequences only and misses some clones. Where compared with another copy, unresolved V genes explain less than half of these, and the others have no known cause. This sample is represented by about 2 million clones; about 95% of them were singletons. The ten largest clones take up roughly 1% of the sample. CD8 naive samples were obtained by positive selection for CCR7 among CD45RO-negative cells, yielding a CD45RA+CCR7+ population from which TemRA cells were excluded. The specimen sequenced was naive CD8+ T cells sorted from blood. Explained via the paper, the cell subset or site label denotes: CD45RA+CCR7+. The source of these receptors is a man younger than 35 in good health.

The chain carries TRBV9 and TRBJ1-2, with a possible D match to TRBD1 (6 bases). CDR1 is SGDLS and CDR2 is YYNGEE in the germline V gene. This CDR3 comprises 15 residues. V lost 4 bases and J lost 5, with 18 bases in between. CDR3 loop: CASSTSTGHAYGYTF. The CDR3 nucleotides are TGTGCCAGCAGCACCTCTACGGGACATGCTTATGGCTACACCTTC.

The V call is TRBV7-8, the J call TRBJ2-7; D is possibly TRBD1 or TRBD2 (5 bases each). The CDR3 runs to 16 residues. Germline V gene data show CDR1 as SGHVS and CDR2 as FQNEAQ. With 5 bases removed from V and 4 bases from J, the gap between germline ends came to 21 bases. DNA for the CDR3: TGTGCCAGCAGCCCCCCCCTGTTGGGACGGCTTTACGAGCAGTACTTC. Amino acid sequence: CASSPPLLGRLYEQYF.

This chain uses TRBV7-9 with TRBJ1-4; 8 nucleotides match TRBD1. J gave up 0 bases and V 0 bases, and 9 bases lay outside the gene matches. CDR1 SEHNR and CDR2 FQNEAQ come from the germline V gene (reference sequence). The CDR3 has 19 residues. The CDR3, as DNA: TGTGCCAGCAGCTTAGCGGAGGACAGGGACTACACAACTAATGAAAAACTGTTTTTT. It specifies CASSLAEDRDYTTNEKLFF.

The V and J genes are TRBV15 and TRBJ2-2, with TRBD1 matching 11 bases. Unmatched junction bases numbered 2, after V lost 5 bases and J lost 6 bases. Germline values: CDR1 LNHNV, CDR2 YYDKDF (reference sequence). CDR3 size: 14 residues. The CDR3 coding sequence is TGTGCCACCAGCGGGGACAGGGGGGCCGGGGAGCTGTTTTTT. Protein sequence: CATSGDRGAGELFF. The variable domain in full, with the rest retrieved from reference TRBV15 and TRBJ2-2, is DAMVIQNPRYQVTQFGKPVTLSCSQTLNHNVMYWYQQKSSQAPKLLFHYYDKDFNNEADTPDNFQSRRPNTSFCFLDIRSPGLGDTAMYLCATSGDRGAGELFFGEGSRLTVL.

The chain uses TRBV28 and TRBJ1-2; 9 bases line up with TRBD1. The CDR3 sequence is 14 residues long. Germline V gene data show CDR1 as MDHEN and CDR2 as SYDVKM. V trimming: 6 bases; J trimming: 1 base; junction bases outside the gene matches: 3. The CDR3 coding sequence is TGTGCCAGCAGACGACAGGGGGATAACTATGGCTACACCTTC. Translating gives CASRRQGDNYGYTF.